This T cell receptor beta chain is from a study of cytomegalovirus exposure and HLA in healthy donors. Study-level points and caveats: Being productive about 87% or about 30% of the time was typical of most TCR beta V segments in an earlier analysis. A later analysis found TCR association rates differed by HLA locus, highest for DRB1 and lowest for HLA-C.

After removal of 4 bases from V and 8 bases from J, the junction contained 8 bases not matched to a gene. The CDR3 consists of 15 residues. CDR1 and CDR2 from the germline V gene are SGHTS and YDEGEE. The study ran its PCR with 60 Vbeta and 13 Jbeta primers. In the original workflow: An analysis performed later counted about 80 million unique TCR beta chains (roughly 9.9 million of them shared). Sequencing used immunoSEQ multiplex PCR; TCRdb keeps in-frame clones, though not all of them. D and trimming were read from the DNA, whereas the V and J calls and clone size are those reported in that table. The sample gives 150,000 to 180,000 clones, 80% of which show up once; 9.5% to 15% is in the top ten. This clone was seen a handful of times. The antigen remains undetermined.

The TCR comes from a man aged 30 to 39 in good health and CMV-seropositive. The sample consisted of PBMCs. The chain joins TRBV5-8 to TRBJ1-4, with 10 bases that match TRBD1. The CDR3 bases are TGTGCCAGCAGCGTACCGGGACAGGGGACCGAAAAACTGTTTTTT. The encoded protein is CASSVPGQGTEKLFF.